These 18 T cell receptor beta chains came from one sample sequenced in a study of molecular identifiers for immune sequencing clone quantification. TCRdb reprocessed the PCR reads via MiXCR and lists one record per CDR3 protein. The data show some 650,000 distinct CDR3 sequences, roughly 21% seen once. Material for sequencing was naive CD8+ T cells from blood, with Jurkat cell RNA spiked in. Subset defined: FACS-sorted CD8+CD4-CCR7+CD45RA+ naive T cells. Receptors originate from a human donor in good health. Some libraries in this study had Jurkat cell RNA spiked in.

This clonotype appeared many times. The V gene is TRBV7-9, the J gene TRBJ2-7; D may be TRBD1 (5 bases). The CDR3 covers 15 residues. Germline lookup yields CDR1 SEHNR and CDR2 FQNEAQ (reference sequence). Deletions cut 4 bases from V and 0 bases from J, with 13 bases between. The CDR3 loop reads CASSSRQGSSYEQYF. The CDR3 nucleotides read TGTGCCAGCAGCTCGAGGCAGGGTAGCTCCTACGAGCAGTACTTC.

Turning to this clonotype: A much larger clone sits a single nucleotide away, making a read error possible. V usage is TRBV18 and J usage is TRBJ2-7; TRBD1 is a possible D gene (6 bases). The CDR3 sequence is 13 residues long. The V gene's germline CDR1 is KGHSH and CDR2 LQKENI. CDR3 region: CASSPDRTYGQYF. The CDR3 DNA reads TGTGCCAGCTCGCCCGACAGGACCTACGGGCAGTACTTC.

Concerning this clonotype itself: Being one base from a much bigger clone, this may be a read error. The chain has TRBV4-3 and TRBJ2-7; D not certain. Gene TRBJ2-1 matches the end of the DNA better, so the J call may be wrong. This CDR3 has 13 amino acids. Germline CDR1 and CDR2: LGHNA and YSLEER. The CDR3 DNA is TGCGCCAGCAGCCAAGAGGTCGGTTACGAGCAGTTCTTC. Protein sequence: CASSQEVGYEQFF.

This clonotype occurred many times. The chain recombines TRBV12-3 or TRBV12-4 with TRBJ2-7; 8 nucleotides line up with TRBD1. CDR3 length: 14 residues. Losses at the gene ends were 5 bases for V and 2 bases for J; bases not matched to a gene: 5. This CDR3 reads CASSHGDRTYEQYF. The CDR3 DNA reads as TGTGCCAGCAGTCACGGGGACAGGACCTACGAGCAGTACTTC.

Many counts were recorded for this clonotype. The chain uses TRBV5-6 and TRBJ2-7; no clear D. The CDR3 is 14 residues long. The V gene's germline CDR1 is SGHDT and CDR2 YYEEEE. Trimming removed 0 bases from V and 1 base from J, with 8 bases in between. CDR3 in DNA: TGTGCCAGCAGCTTGGTGGAGACGTCCTACGAGCAGTACTTC. This translates into CASSLVETSYEQYF.

This clonotype was counted a single time. A much bigger clone sits one base away, suggesting this may be a read error. J is TRBJ2-1 and V is TRBV6-2 or TRBV6-3; unclear D gene. This CDR3 spans 11 amino acids. Trimming stripped 2 bases from V and 9 bases from J, with 5 bases between. Germline-derived CDR1 and CDR2 are MNHEY and SVGEGT. CDR3 protein: CASSYDGEQFF. The CDR3 bases are TGTGCCAGCAGTTACGATGGTGAGCAGTTCTTC.

This clonotype was counted at least ten times. The chain has TRBV5-4 and TRBJ2-2; 9 positions match TRBD1. The CDR3 is made up of 17 amino acids. The germline CDR1 and CDR2 sequences are SGHNT and YYREEE (reference sequence). The V segment lost 0 bases and the J segment 7 bases; nucleotides outside the gene matches: 10. CDR3 in amino acids: CASSLAWQTGGGGELFF. The CDR3 DNA is TGTGCCAGCAGCTTGGCCTGGCAGACAGGGGGTGGCGGGGAGCTGTTTTTT.

Note on this clonotype: Being one base from a much bigger clone, this may be a read error. The chain joins TRBV5-1 to TRBJ2-7; possibly TRBD1 for D (6 bases). This CDR3 is 16 amino acids long. Germline V gene lookup returns CDR1 SGHRS and CDR2 YFSETQ. CDR3 DNA: TGCGCCAGCAGCTTCAACAAGGACAGTCAATCCTACGAGCAGCACTTC. Translating gives CASSFNKDSQSYEQHF.

In its sample, this clonotype was seen many times. The gene calls are TRBV19 and TRBJ2-7; no reliable D call. In germline, CDR1 is LNHDA, CDR2 SQIVND (reference sequence). The CDR3 is made up of 14 amino acids. V lost 1 base, J lost 6 bases, and 13 bases lay in between. CDR3 in amino acids: CASSIVAIIGEQYF. The CDR3 DNA is TGTGCCAGTAGTATAGTCGCCATCATCGGCGAGCAGTACTTC. Variable domain in full (rest from reference TRBV19 and TRBJ2-7): DGGITQSPKYLFRKEGQNVTLSCEQNLNHDAMYWYRQDPGQGLRLIYYSQIVNDFQKGDIAEGYSVSREKKESFPLTVTSAQKNPTAFYLCASSIVAIIGEQYFGPGTRLTVT.

Many counts were recorded for this clonotype. The chain carries TRBV11-2 and TRBJ2-3; TRBD1 might be the D (5 bases). V was trimmed by 1 base and J by 1 base, leaving 9 bases between them. This CDR3 is built from 15 residues. CDR1 is SGHAT and CDR2 is FQNNGV in the germline V gene. CDR3 in DNA: TGTGCCAGCAGCTTAGGGACATTTGGCACAGATACGCAGTATTTT. Protein sequence: CASSLGTFGTDTQYF.

This clonotype was counted ten times or more. The genes are TRBV18 and TRBJ2-7, with a possible D match to TRBD2 (5 bases). The CDR3 spans 15 residues. Germline V gene sequence: CDR1 KGHSH, CDR2 LQKENI. Trimming cost V 3 bases and J 5 bases, with 17 bases left between them. The CDR3 nucleotides are TGTGCCAGCTCACCTACCGCTCGGGATATTAACGAGCAGTACTTC. Its protein is CASSPTARDINEQYF.

This clonotype has a count of ten or more. The chain links TRBV28 to TRBJ2-7, with D unresolved. V was shortened by 2 bases and J by 2 bases, with 10 bases between the two germline ends. The CDR3 extends over 14 amino acids. CDR1 is MDHEN, CDR2 SYDVKM, per germline. The CDR3 sequence is CASSLGPTPYEQYF. CDR3 bases: TGTGCCAGCAGTTTAGGACCGACCCCCTACGAGCAGTACTTC.

This clonotype was observed many times. The rearrangement links TRBV20-1 to TRBJ1-4, with D perhaps matching TRBD1 (5 bases). V lost 2 bases, J lost 8 bases, and 12 bases lay in between. The CDR3 runs 13 residues. CDR1 and CDR2 from the germline V gene are DFQATT and SNEGSKA (reference sequence). The CDR3 spells CSARRGFPEKLFF. For the CDR3, the DNA is TGCAGTGCTAGACGGGGGTTTCCGGAAAAACTGTTTTTT.

The table lists this clonotype with many counts. V is TRBV4-1 and J is TRBJ1-5; D is unclear. With 1 base removed from V and 1 base from J, the gap between germline ends came to 8 bases. The V gene's germline CDR1 is MGHRA and CDR2 YSYEKL. The CDR3 length is 15 residues. The CDR3 sequence is CASSQGGLSNQPQHF. The CDR3 bases are TGCGCCAGCAGCCAAGGAGGGCTGAGCAATCAGCCCCAGCATTTT.

A remark on this clonotype: One end of the junction is discordant with germline, which a read error may explain. The V gene is TRBV19, the J gene TRBJ1-5, with D unresolved. This CDR3 comprises 12 residues. Per germline, CDR1 LNHDA and CDR2 SQIVND (reference sequence). The CDR3 DNA reads as TGTGTCAGTAGTATAAGGTGGCAGCCCCAGCATTTT. This sequence encodes CVSSIRWQPQHF.

Many counts were recorded for this clonotype. V usage is TRBV27 and J usage is TRBJ1-2; D is uncertain. The V end lost 2 bases, the J end lost 1 base, and 11 bases lay between the germline ends. This CDR3 spans 15 amino acids. Germline-derived CDR1 and CDR2 are MNHEY and SMNVEV (reference sequence). The CDR3 loop reads CASSLNPVDNYGYTF. For the CDR3, the DNA is TGTGCCAGCAGTTTAAACCCAGTGGATAACTATGGCTACACCTTC.

Comment on this clonotype: This could be a read error, since a much larger clone is one nucleotide away. The V gene is TRBV3-1, the J gene TRBJ1-1; TRBD1 might be the D (5 bases). There are 19 residues in the CDR3. CDR1 is LGHDT and CDR2 is YNNKEL in the germline V gene (reference sequence). The CDR3 sequence is CTSSPGGGGISTMNTEAFF. CDR3 DNA sequence: TGTACCAGCAGCCCAGGTGGGGGAGGGATCTCGACAATGAACACTGAAGCTTTCTTT.

Regarding this clonotype: Given a much more abundant clone one base away, this may be a read error. The chain has TRBV7-9 and TRBJ2-5, with a weak D call TRBD2 (5 bases). Germline V gene lookup returns CDR1 SEHNR and CDR2 FQNEAQ (reference sequence). V lost 1 base to trimming and J lost 7 bases, with 16 bases between them. CDR3 length equals 15 residues. The CDR3: CASSLVEVGEGTQYF. CDR3 DNA: TGTGCCAGCAGCTTAGTAGAGGTCGGCGAGGGGACCCAGTACTTC.